Included here is one T cell receptor beta chain sequence, with context. Its antigen is unidentified. This entry belongs to a study of cytomegalovirus exposure and HLA in healthy donors. The CDR3 runs to 12 residues. From germline, CDR1 is SGHAT and CDR2 FQDESV (reference sequence). The V and J ends lost 5 bases and 2 bases respectively, with 5 bases between them. Assay: immunoSEQ multiplex PCR; the TCRdb copy retains only in-frame clones and omits some. The top ten hold approximately 1.2% of the sample, which has some 340,000 clones, 87% seen once. Overall study results and limits: The classifier was said to identify cytomegalovirus status with high specificity and sensitivity. It was confirmed in vitro that a few of the CMV-associated chains were specific for CMV antigens. The TCR clusters that emerged in the first cohort tended, a later analysis found, to co-occur in the roughly 120 validation repertoires. Rare sequences made up most TCRs, while some public TCRs were found in many donors.

The origin of this receptor is a young woman in good health and CMV-seropositive. The sample comprised PBMCs. This chain uses TRBV11-1 with TRBJ2-3; D not resolved. CDR3 sequence reads: CASSTYTDTQYF. The CDR3 DNA follows: TGTGCCAGCAGCACATACACAGATACGCAGTATTTT. Filled out from reference TRBV11-1 and TRBJ2-3, the complete variable domain reads EAEVAQSPRYKITEKSQAVAFWCDPISGHATLYWYRQILGQGPELLVQFQDESVVDDSQLPKDRFSAERLKGVDSTLKIQPAELGDSAMYLCASSTYTDTQYFGPGTRLTVL.